The clone carrying this T cell receptor beta chain has more than one count but fewer than ten. Its antigen is not known. In each case, RNA was isolated and then reverse transcribed into cDNA as the sequencing template. Generated by immunoSEQ multiplex PCR, the TCRdb table keeps only in-frame clones and is missing some. The sample consists of about 82,000 clones, roughly half of them appearing once. The data were obtained in a study of CD8+ T cells in alopecia areata. Study-wide points: Among the cells sequenced in scalp samples are also the resident alphabeta T cells of normal skin. Researchers report lesional scalp, most notably alopecia totalis/universalis, outstripped normal scalp in clonality. Among patients, TCR sharing was less clear than in mice, a difference possibly due in part to HLA diversity in the patient population.

The CDR3 is 12 residues long. Trimming pared 1 base from V and 9 bases from J, leaving 8 bases between. Germline CDR1 reads SGHDN; CDR2 reads FVKESK. Both CD4+ and CD8+ T cells were separated by sorting PBMCs. This receptor was identified in a human donor with alopecia areata. The rearrangement uses TRBV14 and TRBJ2-3; the D gene could be TRBD1 or TRBD2 (5 bases each). Sequenced input: NKG2D-high CD8+ T cells sorted from blood. Here the CDR3 reads CASSQVWDTQYF. In DNA form, the CDR3 reads TGTGCCAGCAGCCAAGTGTGGGACACGCAGTATTTT. Using reference TRBV14 and TRBJ2-3 for the parts outside the CDR3, the full variable domain is EAGVTQFPSHSVIEKGQTVTLRCDPISGHDNLYWYRRVMGKEIKFLLHFVKESKQDESGMPNNRFLAERTGGTYSTLKVQPAELEDSGVYFCASSQVWDTQYFGPGTRLTVL.